This T cell receptor (beta chain) was observed in a study of blood T cells in healthy people across ages. Study-wide findings and caveats: The authors considered diversity estimates from one million T cells to be underestimates.

They isolated at least 7 million PBMCs from each sample. The CDR3 sequence is 14 residues long. Trimming stripped 1 base from V and 4 bases from J, with 10 bases between. The germline V gene encodes CDR1 SGHTA and CDR2 FQGNSA. A note on this clonotype: Its antigen remains unknown.

A J-beta primer mix and a sample-barcoded 5' primer were used in a second PCR of roughly 6 to 11 cycles. TCRdb redid the calling of the 5' RACE reads with MiXCR, one entry per CDR3 protein. The sample lists hundreds of thousands of distinct CDR3 sequences; approximately 60% were seen once. Sequenced sample: blood. This TCR came from a man aged 40-49 years in good health. The chain joins TRBV7-2 to TRBJ1-2; D is ambiguous. The chain's CDR3 is CASSLGVVFYGYTF. The CDR3 DNA reads as TGTGCCAGCAGCTTAGGGGTAGTTTTCTATGGCTACACCTTC.